What follows are 3 T cell receptor beta chains derived from one specimen sequenced in a study of T cells in Graves' hyperthyroidism and ophthalmopathy. Template material for amplifying TCR beta CDR3 regions consisted of RNA transcripts. First-round RT-PCR with HTBI primers amplified the TCR CDR3 region. TCRdb re-derived calls from the multiplex PCR reads in MiXCR, one entry per CDR3 protein. The sample includes around 250,000 distinct CDR3 sequences, roughly 17% of them seen just once. The sequenced sample consisted of blood. These receptors were taken from a young woman with Graves' ophthalmopathy.

This clonotype occurred many times. V is TRBV11-2 and J is TRBJ2-7; D might be TRBD2 (6 bases). V lost 5 bases to trimming and J lost 5 bases, with 19 bases between them. This CDR3 contains 15 residues. CDR1 SGHAT and CDR2 FQNNGV come from the germline V gene. The DNA of the CDR3 is TGTGCCAGCAGCAACACAGTGGAGGGCTACCACGAGCAGTACTTC. Encoded protein: CASSNTVEGYHEQYF. The full variable domain, rest sourced from reference TRBV11-2 and TRBJ2-7, is EAGVAQSPRYKIIEKRQSVAFWCNPISGHATLYWYQQILGQGPKLLIQFQNNGVVDDSQLPKDRFSAERLKGVDSTLKIQPAKLEDSAVYLCASSNTVEGYHEQYFGPGTRLTVT.

The V gene is TRBV9, the J gene TRBJ2-3; 12 bases are a match to TRBD2. CDR1 is SGDLS, CDR2 YYNGEE, per germline. The CDR3 loop spans 17 amino acids. V was pared by 5 bases and J by 2 bases, with 9 bases of the junction left unmatched. The CDR3 spells CASSPLLAGGSTDTQYF. The DNA for the CDR3 is TGTGCCAGCAGTCCACTACTAGCGGGGGGATCCACAGATACGCAGTATTTT.

Remarks on this clonotype: This may arise from a read error, as a much more abundant clone is one base away. V is TRBV6-1 and J is TRBJ1-2; TRBD1 might be the D (5 bases). The CDR3 consists of 15 residues. CDR1 MNHNS and CDR2 SASEGT come from the germline V gene. Written as DNA, the CDR3 is TGTGCCAGCGGTGAAGGGCAGGGCGGAGCCTATGGCTACACCTTC. This translates into CASGEGQGGAYGYTF.